This entry lists 4 T cell receptor beta chains sequenced from one sample in a study of human T cells and chemical hapten exposure. In TCRdb, the RACE reads were re-called with MiXCR into one record per CDR3 protein. The sample contains about 120,000 distinct CDR3 sequences, roughly 12% of which appear only once. Described time point: patch test 1, 2 weeks after DPC sensitization. Treatment indicated: therapeutic diphenylcyclopropenone sensitization with weekly scalp DPC. The sample here was whole blood, taken in connection with sensitization to the hapten diphenylcyclopropenone (DPC). The receptors derive from a woman between 50 and 59 years old with alopecia areata. Some clones in this sample may be carry-over from other donors' samples.

The rearrangement joins TRBV20-1 to TRBJ1-1; D is unresolved. This CDR3 is 13 amino acids long. Deletions cut 5 bases from V and 2 bases from J, with 12 bases between. Germline CDR1 DFQATT, CDR2 SNEGSKA (reference sequence). The CDR3 DNA sequence: TGCAGTGCTGGAGGCAGAATTAACACTGAAGCTTTCTTT. This sequence encodes CSAGGRINTEAFF.

Only a few counts were recorded for this clonotype. The chain carries TRBV12-3 or TRBV12-4 and TRBJ2-2; D is perhaps TRBD2 (6 bases). The ends were cut back, 6 bases at V and 2 bases at J, with 13 bases in the middle. This CDR3 is built from 15 residues. The CDR3 here is CASSRDLLNTGELFF. The CDR3 DNA reads TGTGCCAGCAGCCGGGACTTACTTAACACCGGGGAGCTGTTTTTT.

This clonotype has at least ten counts. J is TRBJ2-7 and V is TRBV29-1, with 7 bases lining up with TRBD1. Germline lookup yields CDR1 SQVTM and CDR2 ANQGSEA. CDR3 size: 17 residues. V lost 6 bases to trimming and J lost 1 base; unmatched junction nucleotides: 18. DNA of the CDR3: TGCAGCGTCCGACCTTACTTAAACAGGGGTGAGTCCTACGAGCAGTACTTC. Protein sequence: CSVRPYLNRGESYEQYF.

The chain combines TRBV2 with TRBJ1-1; D ambiguous. V was clipped by 6 bases and J by 4 bases, with 15 bases between them. The V gene's germline CDR1 is SNHLY and CDR2 FYNNEI. CDR3 length: 14 residues. CDR3 region: CASRDFWASTEAFF. In DNA, the CDR3 is TGTGCCAGCAGGGACTTTTGGGCCAGCACTGAAGCTTTCTTT.